These T cell receptor beta chains were read from a single sample in a study of T-cell reconstitution after alpha-beta-depleted transplantation in children. TCRdb processed the PCR reads anew with MiXCR; each CDR3 protein has one entry. This table has about 490,000 distinct CDR3 sequences, roughly a tenth appearing once. The material was PBMCs, obtained before TCRalphabeta/CD19-depleted stem cell transplant. The receptors shown here come from a child younger than 10 with inherited bone marrow failure, due to receive a stem cell transplant. CDR3s include the opening cysteine and the closing phenylalanine or tryptophan.

V gene: TRBV20-1; CDR3 protein: CSAREANPDKQFF
V gene: TRBV28; CDR3 protein: CASSLGGSVNEQFF
V gene: TRBV9; CDR3 protein: CASSVDGGDEKLFF
V gene: TRBV4-2; CDR3 protein: CASSQDHAGTSGYNEQFF
V gene: TRBV5-1; CDR3 protein: CASSLGGRTPTGELFF
V gene: TRBV21-1; CDR3 protein: CASSKTGPKNIQYF
V gene: TRBV28; CDR3 protein: CASSFEPATSTDTQYF
V gene: TRBV7-2; CDR3 protein: CASSKEPAGGYEQYF
V gene: TRBV6-5; CDR3 protein: CASSYSWRGSDGYTF
V gene: TRBV11-2; CDR3 protein: CASSLSSGSSTDTQYF
V gene: TRBV5-1; CDR3 protein: CASTLGGRGDEQYF
V gene: TRBV12-3/TRBV12-4; CDR3 protein: CASSWGLANEQFF
V gene: TRBV7-9; CDR3 protein: CASSLGGTGLYEQYF
V gene: TRBV28; CDR3 protein: CASSANRGENIQYF
V gene: TRBV29-1; CDR3 protein: CSGRQRTGYNEQFF
V gene: TRBV3-1; CDR3 protein: CASSPVGGRFYNEQFF
V gene: TRBV12-3/TRBV12-4; CDR3 protein: CASSLDPGGPYNEQFF
V gene: TRBV19; CDR3 protein: CARPPFPGREQETQYF
V gene: TRBV12-3/TRBV12-4; CDR3 protein: CASLYITGELFF
V gene: TRBV11-3; CDR3 protein: CASSLQYSGTDTQYF
V gene: TRBV30; CDR3 protein: CAASPLAGVDTGELFF
V gene: TRBV5-6; CDR3 protein: CASSSVEFATNEKLFF
V gene: TRBV11-2; CDR3 protein: CASSLQTGQSTQYF
V gene: TRBV12-3/TRBV12-4; CDR3 protein: CASSLFPPWGNEQFF
V gene: TRBV4-3; CDR3 protein: CASSQSRDRGGGTQYF
V gene: TRBV7-8; CDR3 protein: CASSLARAGYQYEQYF
V gene: TRBV7-2; CDR3 protein: CASSQRDSPGTEAFF
V gene: TRBV3-1; CDR3 protein: CASSAGLAAYNEQFF
V gene: TRBV7-9; CDR3 protein: CASSPPFTGEHEQYF
V gene: TRBV6-2/TRBV6-3; CDR3 protein: CASSYNVAGAPYEQYF
V gene: TRBV5-6; CDR3 protein: CAISSTTRSSGNTIYF
V gene: TRBV6-5; CDR3 protein: CASSPGPKGSYTF
V gene: TRBV12-3/TRBV12-4; CDR3 protein: CASSTRLADNNEQFF
V gene: TRBV4-3; CDR3 protein: CASSQEKGREWETQYF
V gene: TRBV20-1; CDR3 protein: CSAGNRGKTEAFF
V gene: TRBV6-1; CDR3 protein: CATGTSAYNEQFF
V gene: TRBV19; CDR3 protein: CASSAGRSVSGYTF
V gene: TRBV13; CDR3 protein: CASSFATSGRTMAVGEQFF
V gene: TRBV5-1; CDR3 protein: CASSRLISYNEQFF
V gene: TRBV7-9; CDR3 protein: CASSPPGEHEQYF
V gene: TRBV6-2/TRBV6-3; CDR3 protein: CASSYPGQSSYGYTF
V gene: TRBV7-2; CDR3 protein: CASSLGLFTSGYEQYF
V gene: TRBV20-1; CDR3 protein: CSASGVWGGPQGFGEQFF
V gene: TRBV29-1; CDR3 protein: CSVDVVERPTDTQYF
V gene: TRBV29-1; CDR3 protein: CSAARGSTNEKLFF
V gene: TRBV6-1; CDR3 protein: CASSVYGGSTEAFF
V gene: TRBV7-9; CDR3 protein: CASSLRREASYEQYF
V gene: TRBV5-1; CDR3 protein: CASSWIDTQYF
V gene: TRBV29-1; CDR3 protein: CSVVPSGSFYNEQFF
V gene: TRBV18; CDR3 protein: CASSPSRYSSSGANVLTF
V gene: TRBV7-7; CDR3 protein: CASSPFGQGGNTGELFF
V gene: TRBV4-1; CDR3 protein: CASSHPRTGGLYNEQFF